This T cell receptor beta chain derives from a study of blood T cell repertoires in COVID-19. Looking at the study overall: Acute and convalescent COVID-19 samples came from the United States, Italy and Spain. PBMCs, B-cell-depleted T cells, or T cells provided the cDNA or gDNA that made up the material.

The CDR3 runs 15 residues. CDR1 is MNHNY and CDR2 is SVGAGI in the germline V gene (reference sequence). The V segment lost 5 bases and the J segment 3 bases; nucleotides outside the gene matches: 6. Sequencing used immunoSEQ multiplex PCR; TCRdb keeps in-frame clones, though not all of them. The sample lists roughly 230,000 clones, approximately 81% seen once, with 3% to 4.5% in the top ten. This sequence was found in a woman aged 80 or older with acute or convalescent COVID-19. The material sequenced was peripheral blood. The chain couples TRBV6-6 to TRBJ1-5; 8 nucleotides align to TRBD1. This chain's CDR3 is CASSRGQAINQPQHF. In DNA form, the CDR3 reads TGTGCCAGCAGTCGGGGACAGGCGATCAATCAGCCCCAGCATTTT.